These 27 T cell receptor beta chains were all obtained from the same sample, sequenced in a study of shared clonotypes between healthy human individuals. Positively selected for CCR7, the CD45RO-negative cells used as naive CD8 cells excluded terminally differentiated effector memory CD45RA+ cells. Clones were sequenced by immunoSEQ multiplex PCR, and TCRdb holds only the in-frame ones, with some missing. The sample has around 1.9 million clones, around 95% seen once. Sequenced sample: naive CD8+ T cells from PBMCs. Receptors originate from a man in his late teens or twenties in good health. Some clones in this sample may be carry-over from other donors' samples.

The chain employs TRBV7-9 and TRBJ1-1, with D possibly matching TRBD1 (6 bases). Germline CDR1 is SEHNR and CDR2 is FQNEAQ (reference sequence). V lost 11 bases and J lost 3, with 16 bases in between. The CDR3 consists of 13 residues. The CDR3 loop reads CAGNRVGDTEAFF. The CDR3 bases are TGTGCCGGGAACAGGGTTGGGGACACTGAAGCTTTCTTT. Full variable domain (remainder filled in from reference TRBV7-9 and TRBJ1-1): DTGVSQNPRHKITKRGQNVTFRCDPISEHNRLYWYRQTLGQGPEFLTYFQNEAQLEKSRLLSDRFSAERPKGSFSTLEIQRTEQGDSAMYLCAGNRVGDTEAFFGQGTRLTVV.

The V gene is TRBV27, the J gene TRBJ1-5; D is uncertain. Germline CDR1 and CDR2: MNHEY and SMNVEV (reference sequence). The CDR3 consists of 17 residues. Trimming pared 2 bases from V and 4 bases from J, leaving 18 bases between. CDR3 DNA sequence: TGTGCCAGCAGTTTAAATGGGGTCTCCTCGGGTAATCAGCCCCAGCATTTT. Its protein product is CASSLNGVSSGNQPQHF.

The J gene is TRBJ1-1, the V gene TRBV11-2; D unresolved. From germline, CDR1 is SGHAT and CDR2 FQNNGV. The V end lost 3 bases, the J end lost 2 bases, and 7 bases lay between the germline ends. The CDR3 runs 13 residues. The CDR3 nucleotides are TGTGCCAGCAGCTTGCGGAGTAACACTGAAGCTTTCTTT. Its translation: CASSLRSNTEAFF.

J is TRBJ2-5 and V is TRBV28, with TRBD2 identical over 11 bases. Germline trimming cut 8 bases from V and 5 bases from J; bases unmatched to any gene: 7. Per germline, CDR1 MDHEN and CDR2 SYDVKM. The length of the CDR3 is 14 residues. The CDR3 here is CASQILAGAETQYF. CDR3 nucleotide sequence: TGTGCCAGCCAGATACTAGCGGGAGCGGAGACCCAGTACTTC.

The chain joins TRBV27 to TRBJ2-7; perhaps D is TRBD1 or TRBD2 (5 bases each). The CDR3 has 13 amino acids. CDR1 MNHEY and CDR2 SMNVEV come from the germline V gene (reference sequence). V lost 6 bases, J lost 6 bases, and 15 bases lay in between. CDR3 nucleotide sequence: TGTGCCAGCAGCCTCATGAGGGGCCCCGAGCAGTACTTC. Translated: CASSLMRGPEQYF.

The chain combines TRBV6-5 with TRBJ2-2; 7 nucleotides agree with TRBD1. The CDR3 is 16 amino acids. Unmatched junction bases numbered 4, after V lost 0 bases and J lost 3 bases. Germline CDR1 is MNHEY and CDR2 is SVGAGI. CDR3 sequence: CASSYSITGDTGELFF. CDR3 in DNA: TGTGCCAGCAGTTACTCGATTACAGGGGACACCGGGGAGCTGTTTTTT.

The rearrangement joins TRBV10-3 to TRBJ2-7; tentatively, D is TRBD1 (5 bases). CDR1 and CDR2 from the germline V gene are ENHRY and SYGVKD. CDR3 length equals 13 residues. The V and J ends lost 7 bases and 1 base respectively, with 11 bases between them. The CDR3 region is CAIMTVPSYEQYF. The CDR3 DNA is TGTGCCATCATGACAGTTCCTTCCTACGAGCAGTACTTC.

This clone is a singleton in its sample. The chain has TRBV28 and TRBJ1-4; TRBD1 matches 7 bases. The germline CDR1 and CDR2 sequences are MDHEN and SYDVKM. CDR3 length: 16 residues. Trimming at V came to 2 bases and at J to 7 bases, leaving 10 bases not matched to a gene. CDR3 sequence (DNA): TGTGCCAGCAGTTTACCCGGGGAGGGGGCAATTGAAAAACTGTTTTTT. Its translation is CASSLPGEGAIEKLFF.

The chain carries TRBV25-1 and TRBJ2-5; possibly TRBD1 or TRBD2 for D (5 bases each). CDR3 length: 13 residues. Trimming left V 2 bases short and J 6 bases short, with 10 bases between. Looked up from germline, CDR1 is MGHDK and CDR2 is SYGVNS. The CDR3 DNA follows: TGTGCCAGCAGTGAAGTGGGACCAAAGACCCAGTACTTC. The encoded protein is CASSEVGPKTQYF.

The genes are TRBV27 and TRBJ2-1, with D possibly matching TRBD2 (5 bases). Germline V gene lookup returns CDR1 MNHEY and CDR2 SMNVEV (reference sequence). Trimming cost V 7 bases and J 0 bases, with 10 bases left between them. The CDR3 consists of 14 residues. The CDR3 DNA follows: TGTGCCAGCAAAGCGGCCAGCTCCTACAATGAGCAGTTCTTC. It encodes CASKAASSYNEQFF.

CDR3 nucleotides: TGCGCCAGCAGCCAAGGGAGGGGAGCTGAAGCTTTCTTT. Protein product: CASSQGRGAEAFF. V gene TRBV4-1 combines with J gene TRBJ1-1, with a tentative D call TRBD1 (5 bases). Germline V lookup: CDR1 MGHRA, CDR2 YSYEKL. The CDR3 spans 13 residues. V was pared by 1 base and J by 6 bases, with 9 bases between.

The chain joins TRBV25-1 to TRBJ1-1; 7 positions agree with TRBD1. The ends lost 10 bases at V and 4 bases at J; junction bases unmatched: 12. The CDR3 runs to 14 residues. Germline CDR1 and CDR2: MGHDK and SYGVNS. The CDR3 sequence: CATQGDSDFTEAFF. The CDR3, as DNA: TGTGCCACCCAAGGGGACAGTGATTTCACTGAAGCTTTCTTT.

V gene TRBV6-1 combines with J gene TRBJ2-7; D call uncertain. The germline gives CDR1 MNHNS, CDR2 SASEGT. Trimming stripped 2 bases from V and 1 base from J, with 15 bases between. This CDR3 has 16 amino acids. CDR3 amino acids: CASSEPYHPSSYEQYF. The CDR3 coding sequence is TGTGCCAGCAGTGAACCCTATCATCCGTCATCCTACGAGCAGTACTTC.

This clone appeared a few times. The V and J genes are TRBV5-5 and TRBJ2-7, with a possible D match to TRBD1 (5 bases). The CDR3 is 15 amino acids. V lost 0 bases and J lost 3, with 13 bases in between. CDR1 is SGHKS and CDR2 is YYEKEE in the germline V gene (reference sequence). The CDR3 DNA reads as TGTGCCAGCAGCTTGGGCCTAAACCAGGGCTACGAGCAGTACTTC. The encoded protein is CASSLGLNQGYEQYF.

The chain couples TRBV7-8 to TRBJ2-1; 9 bases map to TRBD2. The CDR3 spans 16 residues. Looked up from germline, CDR1 is SGHVS and CDR2 is FQNEAQ. Trimming at V came to 5 bases and at J to 8 bases, leaving 13 bases not matched to a gene. The CDR3 loop is CASSPAGLASVHEQFF. CDR3 nucleotides: TGTGCCAGCAGCCCGGCGGGACTAGCTAGTGTCCATGAGCAGTTCTTC.

The J gene is TRBJ2-2, the V gene TRBV19, with TRBD2 identical over 7 bases. Germline assignment: CDR1 LNHDA and CDR2 SQIVND (reference sequence). With 11 bases clipped from V and 4 bases from J, the junction kept 19 bases outside the gene matches. This CDR3 has 17 amino acids. For the CDR3, the DNA is TGTGCCGCCCGGCGCTGGGCGGGAGATGGGAGCACCGGGGAGCTGTTTTTT. Protein sequence: CAARRWAGDGSTGELFF.

This clone showed up just once. Other DNA sequences from this sample encode an identical CDR3 as well. This chain joins TRBV7-9 and TRBJ1-1; 8 nucleotides match TRBD1. CDR1 is SEHNR, CDR2 FQNEAQ, per germline (reference sequence). V was pared by 5 bases and J by 5 bases, with 4 bases of the junction left unmatched. The CDR3 consists of 13 residues. The CDR3 DNA follows: TGTGCCAGCAGCCTGGACAGGGCGACTGAAGCTTTCTTT. Protein: CASSLDRATEAFF.

This chain connects TRBV10-3 to TRBJ2-7; a weak D match, TRBD2 (6 bases). There are 15 residues in the CDR3. Trimming cost V 5 bases and J 6 bases, with 20 bases left between them. CDR1 and CDR2 (germline): ENHRY, SYGVKD. The CDR3 sequence is CAISPRLDSPSEQYF. The CDR3 bases are TGTGCCATCAGTCCAAGACTAGATTCCCCCTCCGAGCAGTACTTC.

V and J are TRBV6-5 and TRBJ2-1, with TRBD1 identical over 9 bases. V lost 4 bases and J lost 3; bases outside the gene matches: 1. The CDR3 runs 14 residues. Germline V gene lookup returns CDR1 MNHEY and CDR2 SVGAGI. The CDR3 spells CASSWTGVYNEQFF. The CDR3 nucleotides read TGTGCCAGCAGTTGGACAGGGGTCTACAATGAGCAGTTCTTC.

This chain connects TRBV6-5 to TRBJ2-5; 8 bases fit TRBD1. The DNA matches TRBJ2-7 better at its end, which makes the J call doubtful. Germline V gives CDR1 MNHEY, CDR2 SVGAGI. This CDR3 spans 14 amino acids. The CDR3 DNA reads as TGTGCCAGCAGCACACAGGGGGACTCCTACGAGCAGTACTTC. This translates into CASSTQGDSYEQYF.

This clone was seen once. Other DNA sequences within the sample encode an identical CDR3. The chain is built from TRBV28 and TRBJ2-1; D remains unclear. This CDR3 has 12 residues. V lost 2 bases and J 4 bases, leaving 3 bases between the germline ends. The germline V gene has CDR1 MDHEN and CDR2 SYDVKM. As DNA, the CDR3 is TGTGCCAGCAGTTTAAGATACAATGAGCAGTTCTTC. Its translation is CASSLRYNEQFF.

J is TRBJ2-5 and V is TRBV6-5, with D perhaps matching TRBD1 (6 bases). Germline lookup yields CDR1 MNHEY and CDR2 SVGAGI. Trimming cost V 2 bases and J 5 bases, with 12 bases left between them. This CDR3 comprises 14 residues. As DNA, the CDR3 is TGTGCCAGCAGTTACCGGGACATGGAGGAGACCCAGTACTTC. This gives the protein CASSYRDMEETQYF.

The chain links TRBV28 to TRBJ2-2, with D possibly matching TRBD1 (6 bases). The CDR3 runs 16 residues. Trimming stripped 3 bases from V and 1 base from J, with 12 bases between. Looked up from germline, CDR1 is MDHEN and CDR2 is SYDVKM. The CDR3 is CASSLVWTVNTGELFF. CDR3 nucleotide sequence: TGTGCCAGCAGTTTGGTATGGACAGTGAACACCGGGGAGCTGTTTTTT.

The V gene is TRBV20-1, the J gene TRBJ2-7; D remains ambiguous. The germline V gene encodes CDR1 DFQATT and CDR2 SNEGSKA (reference sequence). V was shortened by 0 bases and J by 12 bases, with 3 bases between the two germline ends. This CDR3 contains 8 residues. CDR3 residues: CSARDRYF. CDR3 in DNA: TGCAGTGCTAGAGATCGGTACTTC.

A single count supports this clone. Other DNA sequences in the sample encode the same CDR3. The rearrangement joins TRBV7-3 to TRBJ2-1; D call uncertain. Germline values: CDR1 SGHTA, CDR2 FQGTGA. The CDR3 length is 15 residues. The V and J ends lost 2 bases and 0 bases respectively, with 8 bases between them. The CDR3 loop reads CASSLALSSYNEQFF. CDR3 nucleotides: TGTGCCAGCAGCTTAGCGTTGAGCTCCTACAATGAGCAGTTCTTC.

This chain links TRBV5-1 with TRBJ2-1; 8 bases map to TRBD2. The germline V gene has CDR1 SGHRS and CDR2 YFSETQ. This CDR3 is 17 amino acids long. Trimming cost V 4 bases and J 6 bases; bases outside gene matches: 15. Here the CDR3 DNA reads TGCGCCAGCAGCCCCAGGAGCGGGAGTCGTACGTTCAATGAGCAGTTCTTC. It specifies CASSPRSGSRTFNEQFF.

The chain combines TRBV2 with TRBJ1-5; 9 nucleotides align to TRBD1. Germline lookup yields CDR1 SNHLY and CDR2 FYNNEI. The CDR3 extends over 16 amino acids. V lost 7 bases to trimming and J lost 8 bases; unmatched junction nucleotides: 15. The DNA for the CDR3 is TGTGCCAGCAAAGAGAGGTTTACAGGGGGCAGGGAGCCCCAGCATTTT. Its translation: CASKERFTGGREPQHF.